Described below is a single T cell receptor beta chain sequence and its context. Its specificity is not known. The sample comes from a study of cytotoxic CD8 clonotypes in ibrutinib-treated CLL. Study as a whole: Patient counts were around 12 relapsed/refractory, about 15 treatment-naive and about 18 IGHV unmutated.

Study results and caveats: Clonality increased at ibrutinib response and stayed stable in sustained remission. At progression, however, it fell back toward baseline.

Clones were read by immunoSEQ multiplex PCR, and TCRdb kept only the in-frame ones, dropping some. The sample gives hundreds of thousands of clones, roughly 67% of which show up once; roughly 6.3% is in the top ten. Trimming removed 5 bases at V and 7 bases at J, with 11 bases between. The V gene's germline CDR1 is MNHNY and CDR2 SVGAGI (reference sequence). This CDR3 is built from 13 residues. The receptor's source is a human donor with chronic lymphocytic leukemia. The rearrangement joins TRBV6-6 to TRBJ1-4; D is possibly TRBD1 (5 bases). The sequencing used PBMCs, collected after 36 months of ibrutinib treatment. CDR3 sequence reads: CASSKGGGEKLFF. The CDR3 nucleotides read TGTGCCAGCAGTAAAGGTGGGGGTGAAAAACTGTTTTTT.